These 14 T cell receptor beta chains were sequenced from one sample in a study of cytotoxic CD8 clonotypes in ibrutinib-treated CLL. Repertoires were generated with immunoSEQ multiplex PCR, while TCRdb's copy carries only in-frame clones and drops some. The table has approximately 150,000 clones, under 85% seen once. The input for sequencing was PBMCs, taken after 24 months of ibrutinib treatment. All receptors come from a human donor with chronic lymphocytic leukemia.

The table lists this clone with many counts. The J gene is TRBJ1-5, the V gene TRBV4-3, with D uncertain. This CDR3 has 17 residues. The ends were cut back, 0 bases at V and 1 base at J, with 13 bases in the middle. Germline CDR1 reads LGHNA; CDR2 reads YSLEER. In nucleotides, the CDR3 is TGCGCCAGCAGCCAAGAAAGGGCGGGTGGGAGCAATCAGCCCCAGCATTTT. Translation gives CASSQERAGGSNQPQHF.

The chain couples TRBV2 to TRBJ2-5; the D is unclear. CDR3 length equals 15 residues. Germline values: CDR1 SNHLY, CDR2 FYNNEI. The ends were cut back, 0 bases at V and 1 base at J, with 9 bases in the middle. The CDR3 loop reads CASSEANRIQETQYF. The CDR3 nucleotides read TGTGCCAGCAGTGAAGCGAACAGAATCCAAGAGACCCAGTACTTC.

J is TRBJ1-4 and V is TRBV9; D is uncertain. CDR3 length equals 15 residues. Trimming removed 1 base from V and 0 bases from J, with 7 bases in between. Per the germline V gene, CDR1 is SGDLS and CDR2 is YYNGEE. The CDR3, as DNA: TGTGCCAGCAGCGTATCTTCCACAACTAATGAAAAACTGTTTTTT. This sequence encodes CASSVSSTTNEKLFF.

J is TRBJ2-3 and V is TRBV4-1; TRBD2 aligns across 11 bases. V lost 0 bases to trimming and J lost 0 bases; unmatched junction nucleotides: 5. This CDR3 is 18 amino acids long. CDR1 is MGHRA and CDR2 is YSYEKL in the germline V gene. This CDR3 reads CASSQDIAGGISTDTQYF. The CDR3 bases are TGCGCCAGCAGCCAAGACATAGCGGGGGGGATCAGCACAGATACGCAGTATTTT.

The V and J genes are TRBV28 and TRBJ2-5; D might be TRBD1 (6 bases). The CDR3 runs 15 residues. The germline gives CDR1 MDHEN, CDR2 SYDVKM. Trimming took off 3 bases at V and 4 bases at J, with 15 bases between the two ends. The CDR3 DNA follows: TGTGCCAGCAGTTTGCAGGGGATAGTCAGAGAGACCCAGTACTTC. Its protein is CASSLQGIVRETQYF.

The CDR3 loop reads CAWSVGTGQISQPQHF. In DNA form, the CDR3 reads TGTGCCTGGAGTGTCGGGACAGGGCAAATTAGTCAGCCCCAGCATTTT. The rearrangement links TRBV30 to TRBJ1-5, with TRBD1 matching over 9 bases. The CDR3 is 16 amino acids. Unmatched junction bases numbered 9, after V lost 0 bases and J lost 6 bases. CDR1 is GTSNPN, CDR2 SVGIG, per germline (reference sequence).

The chain employs TRBV6-6 and TRBJ2-7, with TRBD2 matching 9 bases. V gave up 6 bases and J gave up 6 bases; unmatched junction bases: 9. This CDR3 comprises 14 residues. CDR1 MNHNY and CDR2 SVGAGI come from the germline V gene (reference sequence). CDR3: CASRLAGEGPEQYF. DNA for the CDR3: TGTGCCAGCAGGTTAGCGGGAGAGGGGCCCGAGCAGTACTTC.

This chain links TRBV5-1 with TRBJ1-1; TRBD1 is a possible D gene (5 bases). The CDR3 runs 16 residues. V lost 4 bases and J lost 0, with 16 bases in between. CDR1 and CDR2 (germline): SGHRS, YFSETQ. In DNA form, the CDR3 reads TGCGCCAGCAGCCCCCAGGACACTAGGATGAACACTGAAGCTTTCTTT. Translated: CASSPQDTRMNTEAFF.

The chain is built from TRBV6-5 and TRBJ1-2; no clear D gene. The CDR3 spans 11 residues. Germline values: CDR1 MNHEY, CDR2 SVGAGI. Trimming removed 0 bases at V and 7 bases at J, with 3 bases between. CDR3 residues: CASSYSSGYTF. The CDR3 coding sequence is TGTGCCAGCAGTTACTCGTCTGGCTACACCTTC.

The chain links TRBV6-5 to TRBJ2-2, with D hard to call. V dropped 7 bases and J dropped 3 bases, with 12 bases sitting between them. The CDR3 consists of 14 residues. Germline CDR1 MNHEY, CDR2 SVGAGI. The CDR3 nucleotides read TGTGCCAGCATGCCGTACGGATACACCGGGGAGCTGTTTTTT. It encodes CASMPYGYTGELFF.

The V call is TRBV7-2, the J call TRBJ2-1; a weak D match, TRBD2 (6 bases). CDR1 SGHTA and CDR2 FQGNSA come from the germline V gene. Trimming removed 5 bases from V and 10 bases from J, with 18 bases in between. The CDR3 covers 14 residues. The CDR3 DNA follows: TGTGCCAGCAGCCCCCGAGGTGGCGGGAACGAGCAGTTCTTC. Translated: CASSPRGGGNEQFF.

This clone has a handful of counts. The chain employs TRBV29-1 and TRBJ2-2, with 7 bases matching TRBD1. The trim removed 6 bases at V and 5 bases at J, leaving 3 bases unmatched. Germline CDR1 reads SQVTM; CDR2 reads ANQGSEA. CDR3 length: 12 residues. CDR3 nucleotides: TGCAGCGTGGGACAGATGACCGGGGAGCTGTTTTTT. It is translated as CSVGQMTGELFF.

The rearrangement links TRBV18 to TRBJ1-1, with 7 positions matching TRBD1. Trimming at V came to 4 bases and at J to 5 bases, leaving 4 bases not matched to a gene. The CDR3 totals 13 residues. CDR1 KGHSH and CDR2 LQKENI come from the germline V gene. The CDR3 here is CASSRPGGTEAFF. The CDR3 coding sequence is TGTGCCAGCTCACGTCCAGGGGGGACTGAAGCTTTCTTT.

The chain uses TRBV27 and TRBJ2-4; 15 bases align to TRBD2. CDR1 and CDR2 (germline): MNHEY, SMNVEV (reference sequence). This CDR3 region has 21 residues. Germline trimming cut 3 bases from V and 1 base from J; bases unmatched to any gene: 13. CDR3 nucleotide sequence: TGTGCCAGCAGTTTCACCCCGGGACTAGCGGGAGGCGGCGTGGCCAAAAACATTCAGTACTTC. Protein sequence: CASSFTPGLAGGGVAKNIQYF.